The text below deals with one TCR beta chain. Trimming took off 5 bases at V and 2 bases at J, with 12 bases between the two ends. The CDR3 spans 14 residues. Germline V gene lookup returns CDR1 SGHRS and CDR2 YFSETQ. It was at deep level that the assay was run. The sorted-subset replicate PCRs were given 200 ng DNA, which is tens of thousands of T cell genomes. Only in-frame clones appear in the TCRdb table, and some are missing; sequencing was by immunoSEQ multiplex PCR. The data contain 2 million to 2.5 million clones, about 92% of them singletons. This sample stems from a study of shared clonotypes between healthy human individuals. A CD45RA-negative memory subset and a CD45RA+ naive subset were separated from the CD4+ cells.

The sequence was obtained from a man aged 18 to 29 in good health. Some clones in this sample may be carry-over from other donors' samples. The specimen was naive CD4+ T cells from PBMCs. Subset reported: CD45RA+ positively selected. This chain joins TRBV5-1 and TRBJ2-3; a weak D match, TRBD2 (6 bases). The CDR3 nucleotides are TGCGCCAGCAGTACGGGACTCTCCACAGATACGCAGTATTTT. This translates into CASSTGLSTDTQYF.